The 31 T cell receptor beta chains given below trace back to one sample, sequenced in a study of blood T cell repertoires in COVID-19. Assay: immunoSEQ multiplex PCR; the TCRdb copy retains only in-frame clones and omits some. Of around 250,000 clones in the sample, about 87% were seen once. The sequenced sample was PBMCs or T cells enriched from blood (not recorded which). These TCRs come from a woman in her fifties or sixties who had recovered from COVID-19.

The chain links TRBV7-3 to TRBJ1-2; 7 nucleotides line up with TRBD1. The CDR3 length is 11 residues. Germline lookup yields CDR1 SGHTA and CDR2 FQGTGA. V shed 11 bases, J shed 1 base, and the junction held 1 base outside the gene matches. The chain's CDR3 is CASGGNYGYTF. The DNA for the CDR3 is TGTGCCTCAGGGGGTAACTATGGCTACACCTTC. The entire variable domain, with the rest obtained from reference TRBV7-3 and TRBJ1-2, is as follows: GAGVSQTPSNKVTEKGKYVELRCDPISGHTALYWYRQSLGQGPEFLIYFQGTGAADDSGLPNDRFFAVRPEGSVSTLKIQRTERGDSAVYLCASGGNYGYTFGSGTRLTVV.

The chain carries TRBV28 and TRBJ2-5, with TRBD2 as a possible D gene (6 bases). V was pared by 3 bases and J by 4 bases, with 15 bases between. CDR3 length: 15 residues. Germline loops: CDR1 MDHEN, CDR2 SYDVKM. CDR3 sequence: CASSFILGGGETQYF. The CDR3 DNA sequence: TGTGCCAGCAGTTTTATTTTGGGGGGAGGAGAGACCCAGTACTTC.

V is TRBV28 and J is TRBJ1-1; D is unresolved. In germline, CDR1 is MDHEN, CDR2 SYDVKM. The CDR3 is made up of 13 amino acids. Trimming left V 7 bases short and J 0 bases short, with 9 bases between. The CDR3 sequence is CASTLSLNTEAFF. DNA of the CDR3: TGTGCCAGCACCTTGAGCTTGAACACTGAAGCTTTCTTT.

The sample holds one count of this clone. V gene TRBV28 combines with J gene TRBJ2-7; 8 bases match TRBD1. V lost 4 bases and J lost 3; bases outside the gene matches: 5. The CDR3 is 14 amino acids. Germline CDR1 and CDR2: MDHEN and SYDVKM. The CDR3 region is CASSSWTGSYEQYF. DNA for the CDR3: TGTGCCAGCAGTTCCTGGACAGGGAGCTACGAGCAGTACTTC.

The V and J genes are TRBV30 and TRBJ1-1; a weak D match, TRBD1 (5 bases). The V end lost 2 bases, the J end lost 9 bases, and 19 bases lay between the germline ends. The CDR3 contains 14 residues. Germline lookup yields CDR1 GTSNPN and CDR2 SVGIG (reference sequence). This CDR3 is CAWSFVQGFSKAFF. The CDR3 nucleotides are TGTGCCTGGAGTTTCGTGCAGGGATTCAGTAAAGCTTTCTTT.

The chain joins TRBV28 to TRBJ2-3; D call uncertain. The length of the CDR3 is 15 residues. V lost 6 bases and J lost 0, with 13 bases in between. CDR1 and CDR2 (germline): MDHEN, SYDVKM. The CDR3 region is CASSLLLVSTDTQYF. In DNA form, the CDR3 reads TGTGCCAGCAGCTTACTACTGGTTAGCACAGATACGCAGTATTTT. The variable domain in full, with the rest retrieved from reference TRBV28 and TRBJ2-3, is DVKVTQSSRYLVKRTGEKVFLECVQDMDHENMFWYRQDPGLGLRLIYFSYDVKMKEKGDIPEGYSVSREKKERFSLILESASTNQTSMYLCASSLLLVSTDTQYFGPGTRLTVL.

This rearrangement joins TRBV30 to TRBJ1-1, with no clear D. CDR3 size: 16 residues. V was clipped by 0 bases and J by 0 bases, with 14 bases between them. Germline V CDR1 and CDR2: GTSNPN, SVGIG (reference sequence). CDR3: CAWSVGFGGVNTEAFF. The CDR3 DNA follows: TGTGCCTGGAGTGTAGGCTTTGGTGGAGTGAACACTGAAGCTTTCTTT.

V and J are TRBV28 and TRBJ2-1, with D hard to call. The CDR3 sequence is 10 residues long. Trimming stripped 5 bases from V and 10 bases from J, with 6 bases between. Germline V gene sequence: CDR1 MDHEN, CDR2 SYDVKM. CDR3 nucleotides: TGTGCCAGCAGTCAAATGGAGCAGTTCTTC. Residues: CASSQMEQFF.

CDR3 in amino acids: CASSRPEGVQPQHF. For the CDR3, the DNA is TGCGCCAGCAGTAGACCCGAGGGAGTGCAGCCCCAGCATTTT. The chain links TRBV23-1 to TRBJ1-5; the D is unclear. TRBV23-1 is filed as an ORF, its function uncertain. The CDR3 is made up of 14 amino acids. V dropped 5 bases and J dropped 7 bases, with 15 bases sitting between them.

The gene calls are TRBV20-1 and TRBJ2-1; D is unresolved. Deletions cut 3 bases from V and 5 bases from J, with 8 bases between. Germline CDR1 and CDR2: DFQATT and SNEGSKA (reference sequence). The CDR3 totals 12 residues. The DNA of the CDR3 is TGCAGTGCTAGTAGGAGCGACAATGAGCAGTTCTTC. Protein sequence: CSASRSDNEQFF.

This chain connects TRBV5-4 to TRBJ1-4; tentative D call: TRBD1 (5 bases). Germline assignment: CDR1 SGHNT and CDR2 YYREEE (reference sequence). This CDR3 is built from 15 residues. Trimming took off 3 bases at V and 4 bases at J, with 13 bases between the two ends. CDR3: CASSYHQGNNEKLFF. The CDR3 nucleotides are TGTGCCAGCAGCTATCATCAGGGAAATAATGAAAAACTGTTTTTT.

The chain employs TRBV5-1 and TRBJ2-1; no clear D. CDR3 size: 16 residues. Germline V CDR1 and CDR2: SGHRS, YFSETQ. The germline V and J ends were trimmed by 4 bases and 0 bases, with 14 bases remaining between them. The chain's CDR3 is CASSGTTLSSYNEQFF. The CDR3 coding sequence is TGCGCCAGCAGCGGAACTACCCTAAGCTCCTACAATGAGCAGTTCTTC.

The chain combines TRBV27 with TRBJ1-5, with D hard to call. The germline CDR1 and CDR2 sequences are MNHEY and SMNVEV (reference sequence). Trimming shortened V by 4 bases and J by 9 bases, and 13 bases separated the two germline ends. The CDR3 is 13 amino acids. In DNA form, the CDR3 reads TGTGCCAGCAGTTCATACCCCCCCGGGCCCCAGCATTTT. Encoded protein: CASSSYPPGPQHF.

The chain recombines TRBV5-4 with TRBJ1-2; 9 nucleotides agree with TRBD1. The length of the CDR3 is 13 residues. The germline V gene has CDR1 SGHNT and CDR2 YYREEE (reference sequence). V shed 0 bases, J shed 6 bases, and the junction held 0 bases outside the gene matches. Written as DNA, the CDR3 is TGTGCCAGCAGCTTGGGACAGGGGGATGGCTACACCTTC. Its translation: CASSLGQGDGYTF. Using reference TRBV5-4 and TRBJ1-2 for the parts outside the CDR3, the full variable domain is ETGVTQSPTHLIKTRGQQVTLRCSSQSGHNTVSWYQQALGQGPQFIFQYYREEENGRGNFPPRFSGLQFPNYSSELNVNALELDDSALYLCASSLGQGDGYTFGSGTRLTVV.

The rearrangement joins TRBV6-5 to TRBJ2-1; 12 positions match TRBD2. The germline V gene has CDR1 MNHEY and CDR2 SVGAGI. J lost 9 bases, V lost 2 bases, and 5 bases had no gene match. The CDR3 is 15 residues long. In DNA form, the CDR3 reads TGTGCCAGCAGTTACGCGGCTAGCGGGAGGGGTGAGCAGTTCTTC. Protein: CASSYAASGRGEQFF.

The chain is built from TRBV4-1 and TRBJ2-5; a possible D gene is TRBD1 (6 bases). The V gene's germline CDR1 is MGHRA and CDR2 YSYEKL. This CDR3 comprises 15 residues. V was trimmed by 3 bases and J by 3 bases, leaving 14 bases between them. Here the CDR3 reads CASSHVGRGKETQYF. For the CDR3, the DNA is TGCGCCAGCAGCCATGTTGGCAGGGGAAAAGAGACCCAGTACTTC.

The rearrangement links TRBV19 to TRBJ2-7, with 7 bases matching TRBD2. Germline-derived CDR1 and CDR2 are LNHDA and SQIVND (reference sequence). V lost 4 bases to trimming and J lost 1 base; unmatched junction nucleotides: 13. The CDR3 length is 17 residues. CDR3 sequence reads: CASSTRMSGEGSYEQYF. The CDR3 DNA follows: TGTGCCAGTAGTACCAGGATGAGCGGGGAAGGTTCCTACGAGCAGTACTTC.

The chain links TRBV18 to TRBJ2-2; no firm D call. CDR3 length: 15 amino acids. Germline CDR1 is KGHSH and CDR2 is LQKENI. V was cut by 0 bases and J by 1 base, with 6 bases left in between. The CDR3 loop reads CASSPPPGNTGELFF. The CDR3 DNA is TGTGCCAGCTCACCACCTCCAGGGAACACCGGGGAGCTGTTTTTT. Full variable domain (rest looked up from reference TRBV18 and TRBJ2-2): NAGVMQNPRHLVRRRGQEARLRCSPMKGHSHVYWYRQLPEEGLKFMVYLQKENIIDESGMPKERFSAEFPKEGPSILRIQQVVRGDSAAYFCASSPPPGNTGELFFGEGSRLTVL.

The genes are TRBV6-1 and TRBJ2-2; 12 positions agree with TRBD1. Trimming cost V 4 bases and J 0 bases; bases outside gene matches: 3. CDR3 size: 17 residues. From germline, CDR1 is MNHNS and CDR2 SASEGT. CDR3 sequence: CASSGGQGASNTGELFF. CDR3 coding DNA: TGTGCCAGCAGTGGGGGACAGGGGGCTTCGAACACCGGGGAGCTGTTTTTT.

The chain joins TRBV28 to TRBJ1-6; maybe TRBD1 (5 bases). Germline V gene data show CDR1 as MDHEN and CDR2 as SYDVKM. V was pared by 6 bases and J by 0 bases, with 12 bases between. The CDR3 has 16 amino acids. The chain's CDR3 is CASRLGGSSYNSPLHF. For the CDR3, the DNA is TGTGCCAGCAGGTTGGGGGGTAGCTCCTATAATTCACCCCTCCACTTT.

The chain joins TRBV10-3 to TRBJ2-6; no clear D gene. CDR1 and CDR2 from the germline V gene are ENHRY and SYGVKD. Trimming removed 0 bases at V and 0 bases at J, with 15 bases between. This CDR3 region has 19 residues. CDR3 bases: TGTGCCATCAGTGAGTCGACCGCCCTAGGAGACTCTGGGGCCAACGTCCTGACTTTC. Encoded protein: CAISESTALGDSGANVLTF.

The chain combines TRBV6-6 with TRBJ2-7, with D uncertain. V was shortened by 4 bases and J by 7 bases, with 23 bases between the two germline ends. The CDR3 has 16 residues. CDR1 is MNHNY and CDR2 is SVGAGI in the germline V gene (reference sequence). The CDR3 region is CASSSSLESIVWEQYF. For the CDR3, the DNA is TGTGCCAGCAGTTCCTCCTTAGAGAGTATCGTGTGGGAGCAGTACTTC.

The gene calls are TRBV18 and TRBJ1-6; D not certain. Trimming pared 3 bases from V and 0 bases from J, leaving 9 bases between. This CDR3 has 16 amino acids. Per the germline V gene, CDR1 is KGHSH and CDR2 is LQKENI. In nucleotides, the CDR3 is TGTGCCAGCTCACCTTACCCGAGCTCCTATAATTCACCCCTCCACTTT. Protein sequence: CASSPYPSSYNSPLHF.

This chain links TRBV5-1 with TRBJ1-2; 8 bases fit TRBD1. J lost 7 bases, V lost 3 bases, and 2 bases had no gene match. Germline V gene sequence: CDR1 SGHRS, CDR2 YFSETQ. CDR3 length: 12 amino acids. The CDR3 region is CASSSGQVGYTF. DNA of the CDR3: TGCGCCAGCAGCTCGGGACAGGTTGGCTACACCTTC. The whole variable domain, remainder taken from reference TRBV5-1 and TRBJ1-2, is KAGVTQTPRYLIKTRGQQVTLSCSPISGHRSVSWYQQTPGQGLQFLFEYFSETQRNKGNFPGRFSGRQFSNSRSEMNVSTLELGDSALYLCASSSGQVGYTFGSGTRLTVV.

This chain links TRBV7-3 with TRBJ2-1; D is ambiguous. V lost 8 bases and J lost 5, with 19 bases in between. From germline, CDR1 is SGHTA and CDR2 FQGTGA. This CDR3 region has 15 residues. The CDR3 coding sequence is TGTGCCAGCCTCCCGAGGCGTGTCGGAGACAATGAGCAGTTCTTC. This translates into CASLPRRVGDNEQFF.

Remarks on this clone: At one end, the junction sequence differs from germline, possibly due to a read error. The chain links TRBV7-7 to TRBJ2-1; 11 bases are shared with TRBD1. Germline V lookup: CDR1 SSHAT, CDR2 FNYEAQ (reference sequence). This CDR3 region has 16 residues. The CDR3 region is CASSFNLGQGGNEQFF. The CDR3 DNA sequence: TGTGCTAGCAGCTTCAACCTGGGACAGGGGGGAAATGAGCAGTTCTTC.

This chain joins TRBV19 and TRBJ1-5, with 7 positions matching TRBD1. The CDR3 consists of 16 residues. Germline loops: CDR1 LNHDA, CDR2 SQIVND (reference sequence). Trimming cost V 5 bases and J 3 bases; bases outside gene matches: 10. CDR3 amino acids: CASSHHSTGTNQPQHF. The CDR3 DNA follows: TGTGCCAGTAGTCACCACTCGACAGGGACCAATCAGCCCCAGCATTTT.

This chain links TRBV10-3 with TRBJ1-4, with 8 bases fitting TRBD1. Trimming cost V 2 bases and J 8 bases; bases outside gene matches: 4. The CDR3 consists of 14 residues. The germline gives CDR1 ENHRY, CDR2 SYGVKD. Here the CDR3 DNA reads TGTGCCATCAGTGAGGGGACAGGCGTGGAAAAACTGTTTTTT. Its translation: CAISEGTGVEKLFF.

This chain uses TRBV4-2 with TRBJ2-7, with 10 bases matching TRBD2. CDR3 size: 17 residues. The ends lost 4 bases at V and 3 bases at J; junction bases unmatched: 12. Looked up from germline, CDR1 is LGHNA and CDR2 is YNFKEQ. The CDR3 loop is CASSRGSSGSVSYEQYF. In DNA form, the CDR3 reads TGTGCCAGCAGCCGAGGGTCTAGCGGGAGTGTTAGCTACGAGCAGTACTTC.

CDR3 in amino acids: CASSVVRANEQYF. CDR3 nucleotide sequence: TGTGCCAGCAGTGTCGTCAGGGCGAACGAGCAGTACTTC. J is TRBJ2-7 and V is TRBV2; D is perhaps TRBD1 (5 bases). Trimming left V 4 bases short and J 5 bases short, with 12 bases between. In germline, CDR1 is SNHLY, CDR2 FYNNEI. CDR3 length equals 13 residues.

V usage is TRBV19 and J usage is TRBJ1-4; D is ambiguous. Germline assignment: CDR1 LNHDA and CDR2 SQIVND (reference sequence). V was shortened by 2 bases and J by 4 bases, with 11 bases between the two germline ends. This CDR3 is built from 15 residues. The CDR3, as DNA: TGTGCCAGTAGTATAAGAGGATATAGTAATGAAAAACTGTTTTTT. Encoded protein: CASSIRGYSNEKLFF.